This T cell receptor beta chain is drawn from a study of PD-1 blockade in classical Hodgkin lymphoma. Study outcomes and limitations: Causes of the repertoire differences remain undefined, possibly disease activity or prior therapy.

Comments on this clone: Its antigen is undetermined.

V dropped 0 bases and J dropped 0 bases, with 9 bases sitting between them. The germline CDR1 and CDR2 sequences are WNHNN and SYGVQD (reference sequence). This CDR3 is built from 16 residues. The assay was immunoSEQ multiplex PCR, and TCRdb's table has in-frame clones only and misses some. Of roughly 9,900 clones listed, 92% are singletons. Relapses following autologous stem cell transplantation were seen in all patients, with brentuximab vedotin exposure varying. Specimen: peripheral blood mononuclear cells (PBMCs), collected at baseline. The TCR comes from a human donor with classical Hodgkin lymphoma. The J gene is TRBJ1-3, the V gene TRBV10-1, with unresolved D. The CDR3 loop reads CASSESELYSGNTIYF. For the CDR3, the DNA is TGCGCCAGCAGTGAGTCGGAACTTTACTCTGGAAACACCATATATTTT.